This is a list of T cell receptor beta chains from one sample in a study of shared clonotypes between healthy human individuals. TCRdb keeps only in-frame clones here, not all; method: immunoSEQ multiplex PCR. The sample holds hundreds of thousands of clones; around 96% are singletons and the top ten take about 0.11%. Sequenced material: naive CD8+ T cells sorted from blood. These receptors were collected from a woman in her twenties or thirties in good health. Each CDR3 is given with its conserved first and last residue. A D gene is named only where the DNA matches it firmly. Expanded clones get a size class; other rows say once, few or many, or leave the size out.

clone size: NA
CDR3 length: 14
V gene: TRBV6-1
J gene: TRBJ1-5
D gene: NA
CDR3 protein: CASRSAGSNQPQHF
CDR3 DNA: TGTGCCAGCAGGAGCGCCGGGAGTAATCAGCCCCAGCATTTT

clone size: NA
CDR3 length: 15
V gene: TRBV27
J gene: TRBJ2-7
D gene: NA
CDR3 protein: CASTMNGTPDYEQYF
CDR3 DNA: TGTGCCAGCACCATGAATGGGACACCTGACTACGAGCAGTACTTC

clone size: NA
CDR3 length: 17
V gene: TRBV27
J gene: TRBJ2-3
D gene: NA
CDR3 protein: CASSPLRGFPLADTQYF
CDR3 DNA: TGTGCCAGCAGTCCCCTTCGGGGTTTTCCCCTTGCGGATACGCAGTATTTT

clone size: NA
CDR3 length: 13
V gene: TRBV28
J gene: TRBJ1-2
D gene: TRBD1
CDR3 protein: CASSPTGRGGYTF
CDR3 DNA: TGTGCCAGCAGTCCGACAGGGAGGGGCGGCTACACCTTC

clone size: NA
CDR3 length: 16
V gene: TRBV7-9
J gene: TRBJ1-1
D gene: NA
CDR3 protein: CASSLGHPRLNTEAFF
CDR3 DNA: TGTGCCAGCAGCTTAGGCCACCCGCGGTTGAACACTGAAGCTTTCTTT

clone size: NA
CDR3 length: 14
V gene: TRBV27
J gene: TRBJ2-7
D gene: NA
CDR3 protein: CASSLVGVGNEQYF
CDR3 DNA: TGTGCCAGCAGTTTAGTCGGTGTTGGCAACGAGCAGTACTTC

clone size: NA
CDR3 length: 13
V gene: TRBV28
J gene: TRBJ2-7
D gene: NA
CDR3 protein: CASSFSGSDEQYF
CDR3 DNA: TGTGCCAGCAGTTTCTCGGGATCCGACGAGCAGTACTTC

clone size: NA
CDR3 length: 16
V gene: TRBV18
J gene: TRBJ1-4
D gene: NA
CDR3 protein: CASSQGRVEPNEKLFF
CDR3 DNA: TGTGCCAGCTCACAAGGCCGGGTTGAACCTAATGAAAAACTGTTTTTT

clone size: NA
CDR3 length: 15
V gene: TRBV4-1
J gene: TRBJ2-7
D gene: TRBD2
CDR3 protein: CASSQDGGRGYEQYF
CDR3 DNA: TGCGCCAGCAGCCAAGACGGCGGGAGGGGATACGAGCAGTACTTC

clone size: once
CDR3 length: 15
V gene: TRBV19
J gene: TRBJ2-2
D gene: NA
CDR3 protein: CASSIEGPHTGELFF
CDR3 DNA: TGTGCCAGTAGTATCGAGGGGCCCCACACCGGGGAGCTGTTTTTT

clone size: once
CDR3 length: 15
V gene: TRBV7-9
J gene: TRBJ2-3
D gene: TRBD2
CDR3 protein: CASSSSGRGTDTQYF
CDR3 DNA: TGTGCCAGCAGCTCTAGCGGGCGGGGCACAGATACGCAGTATTTT

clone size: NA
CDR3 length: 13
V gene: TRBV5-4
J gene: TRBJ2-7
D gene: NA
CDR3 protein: CASSLFSHYEQYF
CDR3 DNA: TGTGCCAGCAGCTTGTTCTCTCACTACGAGCAGTACTTC

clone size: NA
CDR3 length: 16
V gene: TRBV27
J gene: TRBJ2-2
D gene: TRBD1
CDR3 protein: CASSSTRDRDTGELFF
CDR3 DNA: TGTGCCAGCAGTTCTACACGGGACAGGGACACCGGGGAGCTGTTTTTT

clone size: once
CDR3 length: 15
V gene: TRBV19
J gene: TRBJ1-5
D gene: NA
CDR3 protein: CASSIVSYSNQPQHF
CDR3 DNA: TGTGCCAGTAGTATAGTCTCCTATAGCAATCAGCCCCAGCATTTT

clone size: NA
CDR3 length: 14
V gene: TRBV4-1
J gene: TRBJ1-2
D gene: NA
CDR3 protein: CASSLREGGYGYTF
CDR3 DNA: TGCGCCAGCAGCCTCAGAGAGGGAGGCTATGGCTACACCTTC

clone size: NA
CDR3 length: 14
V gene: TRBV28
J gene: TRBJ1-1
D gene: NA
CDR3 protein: CASSLPGGNTEAFF
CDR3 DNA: TGTGCCAGCAGTTTACCGGGGGGGAACACTGAAGCTTTCTTT

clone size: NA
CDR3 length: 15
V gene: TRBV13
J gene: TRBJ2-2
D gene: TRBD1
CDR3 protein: CASRTGTGVTGELFF
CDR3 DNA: TGTGCCAGCAGAACCGGGACAGGGGTCACCGGGGAGCTGTTTTTT

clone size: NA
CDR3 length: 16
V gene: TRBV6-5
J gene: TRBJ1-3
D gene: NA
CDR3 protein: CASSYSMEGDGNTIYF
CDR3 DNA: TGTGCCAGCAGTTACTCGATGGAAGGGGATGGAAACACCATATATTTT

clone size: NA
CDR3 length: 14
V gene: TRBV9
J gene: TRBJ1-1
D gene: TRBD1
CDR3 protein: CASSFGQGPTEAFF
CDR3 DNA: TGTGCCAGCAGCTTCGGACAGGGGCCAACTGAAGCTTTCTTT

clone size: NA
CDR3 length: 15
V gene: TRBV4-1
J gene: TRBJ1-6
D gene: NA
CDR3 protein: CASSQVWVIDSPLHF
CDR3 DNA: TGCGCCAGCAGCCAAGTTTGGGTTATAGATTCACCCCTCCACTTT

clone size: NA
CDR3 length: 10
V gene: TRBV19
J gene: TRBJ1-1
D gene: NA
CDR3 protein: CASGSPEAFF
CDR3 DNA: TGTGCCAGTGGTAGCCCTGAAGCTTTCTTT

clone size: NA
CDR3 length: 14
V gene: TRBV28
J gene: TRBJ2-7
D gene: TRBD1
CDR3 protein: CASISGQTSYEQYF
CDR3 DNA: TGTGCCAGCATTTCGGGACAGACTTCCTACGAGCAGTACTTC

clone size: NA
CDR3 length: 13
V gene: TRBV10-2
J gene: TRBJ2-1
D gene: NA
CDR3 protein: CASEVVPGNEQFF
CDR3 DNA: TGCGCCTCGGAGGTGGTACCTGGCAATGAGCAGTTCTTC

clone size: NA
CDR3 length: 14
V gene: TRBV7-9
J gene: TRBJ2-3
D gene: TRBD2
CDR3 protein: CASSRTSDVDTQYF
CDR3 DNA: TGTGCCAGTTCCCGGACTAGCGATGTAGATACGCAGTATTTT

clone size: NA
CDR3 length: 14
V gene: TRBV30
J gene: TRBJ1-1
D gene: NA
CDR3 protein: CAWNVVRGGTEAFF
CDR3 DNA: TGTGCCTGGAATGTGGTTCGGGGGGGCACTGAAGCTTTCTTT

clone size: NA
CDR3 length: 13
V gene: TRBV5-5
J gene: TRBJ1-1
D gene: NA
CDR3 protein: CASSLHLNTEAFF
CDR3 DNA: TGTGCCAGCAGCTTACACCTGAACACTGAAGCTTTCTTT

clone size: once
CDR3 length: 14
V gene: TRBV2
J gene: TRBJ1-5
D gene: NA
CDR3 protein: CASSQLYSNQPQHF
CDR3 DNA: TGTGCCAGCAGTCAGCTTTATAGCAATCAGCCCCAGCATTTT

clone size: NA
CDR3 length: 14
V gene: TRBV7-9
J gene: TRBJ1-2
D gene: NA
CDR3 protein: CASQRDRDFYGYTF
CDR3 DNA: TGTGCCAGCCAGCGGGACCGAGATTTCTATGGCTACACCTTC

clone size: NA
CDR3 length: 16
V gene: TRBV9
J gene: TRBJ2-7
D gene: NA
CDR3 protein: CASSPGTGLDAYEQYF
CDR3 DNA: TGTGCCAGCAGCCCCGGAACAGGGTTAGACGCCTACGAGCAGTACTTC

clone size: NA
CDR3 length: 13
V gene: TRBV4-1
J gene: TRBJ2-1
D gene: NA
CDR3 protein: CASAQGTGLEMFF
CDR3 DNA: TGCGCCAGCGCGCAAGGAACAGGCCTCGAGATGTTCTTC

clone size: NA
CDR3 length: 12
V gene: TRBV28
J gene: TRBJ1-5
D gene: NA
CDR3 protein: CASSLGNQPQHF
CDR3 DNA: TGTGCCAGCAGTTTGGGCAATCAGCCCCAGCATTTT

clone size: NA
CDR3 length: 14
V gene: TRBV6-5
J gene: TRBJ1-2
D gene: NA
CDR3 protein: CASSLNPGVYGYTF
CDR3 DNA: TGTGCCAGCAGTTTAAATCCGGGAGTTTATGGCTACACCTTC

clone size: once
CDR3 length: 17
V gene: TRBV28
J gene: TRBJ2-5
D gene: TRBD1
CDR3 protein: CASSFYPTGGLGETQYF
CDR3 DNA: TGTGCCAGCAGTTTTTACCCGACAGGGGGCCTCGGCGAGACCCAGTACTTC

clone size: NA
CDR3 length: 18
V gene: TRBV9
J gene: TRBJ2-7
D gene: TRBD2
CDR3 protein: CASIPTGLAGGFSYEQYF
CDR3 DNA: TGTGCCAGCATCCCTACCGGACTAGCGGGAGGGTTCTCCTACGAGCAGTACTTC

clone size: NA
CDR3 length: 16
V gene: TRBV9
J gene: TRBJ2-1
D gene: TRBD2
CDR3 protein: CASSSSGSGLYNEQFF
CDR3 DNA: TGTGCCAGCAGCTCTTCGGGTAGCGGGTTATACAATGAGCAGTTCTTC

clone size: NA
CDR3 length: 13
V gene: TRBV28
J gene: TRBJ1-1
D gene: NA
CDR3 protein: CASSSGGLSEAFF
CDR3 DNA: TGTGCCAGCAGCTCGGGGGGTCTATCTGAAGCTTTCTTT

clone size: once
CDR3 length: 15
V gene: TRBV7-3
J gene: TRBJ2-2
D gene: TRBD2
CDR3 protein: CASSLTSGRNGELFF
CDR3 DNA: TGTGCCAGCAGCTTAACTAGCGGGAGAAACGGGGAGCTGTTTTTT

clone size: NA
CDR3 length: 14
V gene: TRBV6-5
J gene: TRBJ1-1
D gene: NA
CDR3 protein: CASSYSMRGTEAFF
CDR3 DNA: TGTGCCAGCAGTTACTCGATGCGGGGGACTGAAGCTTTCTTT

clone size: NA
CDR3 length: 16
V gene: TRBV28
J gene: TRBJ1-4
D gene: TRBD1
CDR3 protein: CASSFHLAGGDEKLFF
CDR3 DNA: TGTGCCAGCAGTTTCCATCTGGCAGGGGGGGATGAAAAACTGTTTTTT

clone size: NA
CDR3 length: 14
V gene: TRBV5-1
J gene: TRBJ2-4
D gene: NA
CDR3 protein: CASSPTLAKNIQYF
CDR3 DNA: TGCGCCAGCAGCCCGACACTAGCCAAAAACATTCAGTACTTC

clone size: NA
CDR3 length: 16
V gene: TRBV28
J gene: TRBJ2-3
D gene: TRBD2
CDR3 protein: CASSLYAGGTTDTQYF
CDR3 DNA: TGTGCCAGCAGTCTCTATGCGGGAGGGACCACAGATACGCAGTATTTT

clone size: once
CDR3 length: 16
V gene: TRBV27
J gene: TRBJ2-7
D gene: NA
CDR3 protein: CASSSEGLISSYEQYF
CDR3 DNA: TGTGCCAGCAGTTCGGAAGGGCTGATTAGCTCCTACGAGCAGTACTTC

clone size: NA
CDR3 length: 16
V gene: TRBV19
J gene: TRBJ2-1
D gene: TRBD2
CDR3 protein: CASSLPSGASYNEQFF
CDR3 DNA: TGTGCCAGTAGTCTCCCTAGCGGGGCTTCCTACAATGAGCAGTTCTTC